The next 18 T cell receptor beta chains were all read from a single sample in a study of post-analysis software for immune sequencing data. Study-level results: TRBV5-6, TRBV5-1 and TRBV20-1 belonged to a set of about five TRBV segments that were more frequent in patients than controls.

No antigen is known for these receptors. Every TCR beta cDNA library bore unique molecular identifiers. TCRdb fed the PCR reads into MiXCR, producing one record per CDR3 protein. The sample lists 250,000 to 300,000 distinct CDR3 sequences, about 38% occurring once. The sequencing sample was made of blood. The receptors were sampled from a girl aged 5 to 17 with multiple sclerosis.

This clonotype was seen many times. The chain is built from TRBV20-1 and TRBJ1-5; no clear D gene. Germline lookup yields CDR1 DFQATT and CDR2 SNEGSKA (reference sequence). Trimming cost V 0 bases and J 2 bases, with 5 bases left between them. The length of the CDR3 is 13 residues. CDR3 amino acids: CSARDKGNQPQHF. DNA of the CDR3: TGCAGTGCTAGAGATAAGGGCAATCAGCCCCAGCATTTT.

This clonotype has ten or more counts. The genes are TRBV3-1 and TRBJ1-2; D not resolved. CDR3 size: 14 residues. V lost 0 bases and J lost 0, with 5 bases in between. Germline lookup yields CDR1 LGHDT and CDR2 YNNKEL (reference sequence). CDR3 amino acids: CASSQDIANYGYTF. The CDR3 DNA reads TGTGCCAGCAGCCAAGACATTGCTAACTATGGCTACACCTTC. Variable domain in full (rest from reference TRBV3-1 and TRBJ1-2): DTAVSQTPKYLVTQMGNDKSIKCEQNLGHDTMYWYKQDSKKFLKIMFSYNNKELIINETVPNRFSPKSPDKAHLNLHINSLELGDSAVYFCASSQDIANYGYTFGSGTRLTVV.

The chain combines TRBV4-1 with TRBJ2-7; 7 nucleotides agree with TRBD1. J gave up 5 bases and V 11 bases, and 18 bases lay outside the gene matches. Germline V gives CDR1 MGHRA, CDR2 YSYEKL. There are 15 residues in the CDR3. The CDR3 nucleotides read TGCGCCCGACGGAGAGGGTCAGGGGGAATACACGAGCAGTACTTC. Encoded protein: CARRRGSGGIHEQYF.

The genes are TRBV6-6 and TRBJ2-7; 7 bases are a match to TRBD1. Germline-derived CDR1 and CDR2 are MNHNY and SVGAGI (reference sequence). Trimming took 7 bases from V and 2 from J; bases not matched to a gene: 2. There are 12 residues in the CDR3. CDR3 coding DNA: TGTGCCAGCATCGGGACAGCCTACGAGCAGTACTTC. Protein product: CASIGTAYEQYF.

This clonotype was counted ten times or more. The rearrangement joins TRBV4-1 to TRBJ2-1; TRBD1 aligns across 11 bases. This CDR3 has 17 amino acids. The V segment lost 0 bases and the J segment 7 bases; nucleotides outside the gene matches: 8. From germline, CDR1 is MGHRA and CDR2 YSYEKL. The CDR3 DNA reads TGCGCCAGCAGCCAAGATCGGTACGGACAGGGGGCAAATGAGCAGTTCTTC. Translating it yields CASSQDRYGQGANEQFF.

The chain couples TRBV20-1 to TRBJ2-1, with D unresolved. The length of the CDR3 is 17 residues. The V end was cut by 5 bases, the J end by 9 bases, with 29 bases between. Germline assignment: CDR1 DFQATT and CDR2 SNEGSKA (reference sequence). CDR3 sequence: CSALKDGENPWSSEQFF. The CDR3, as DNA: TGCAGTGCTCTCAAAGATGGCGAAAATCCATGGTCGAGTGAGCAGTTCTTC.

This clonotype was recorded many times. The CDR3 here is CSVLRPEGADTQYF. CDR3 in DNA: TGCAGCGTCTTAAGGCCGGAGGGAGCAGATACGCAGTATTTT. This chain links TRBV29-1 with TRBJ2-3, with D tentatively TRBD2 (6 bases). CDR3 length equals 14 residues. Trimming removed 6 bases from V and 4 bases from J, with 17 bases in between. Germline V CDR1 and CDR2: SQVTM, ANQGSEA.

This rearrangement joins TRBV10-2 to TRBJ2-2; D possibly uses TRBD1 or TRBD2 (5 bases each). The V end lost 6 bases, the J end lost 6 bases, and 20 bases lay between the germline ends. Germline V gene lookup returns CDR1 WSHSY and CDR2 SAAADI. The CDR3 has 16 residues. The CDR3 DNA reads as TGCGCCAGCAGCGGCCACGGGACCCCGGACGCCGGGGAGCTGTTTTTT. It is translated as CASSGHGTPDAGELFF.

The chain combines TRBV19 with TRBJ2-1, with TRBD1 as a possible D gene (6 bases). Per germline, CDR1 LNHDA and CDR2 SQIVND (reference sequence). The CDR3 contains 14 residues. With 5 bases removed from V and 5 bases from J, the gap between germline ends came to 13 bases. CDR3 loop: CASSRAGVDNEQFF. The CDR3 region has the DNA TGTGCCAGTAGTCGGGCAGGGGTGGACAATGAGCAGTTCTTC.

The V and J genes are TRBV6-1 and TRBJ1-4, with D possibly matching TRBD1 (5 bases). The V end was cut by 4 bases, the J end by 1 base, with 7 bases between. Per germline, CDR1 MNHNS and CDR2 SASEGT. There are 14 residues in the CDR3. The CDR3 sequence: CASSVGRTNEKLFF. CDR3 nucleotide sequence: TGTGCCAGCAGTGTGGGGCGAACTAATGAAAAACTGTTTTTT.

The V and J genes are TRBV7-2 and TRBJ2-5; 7 nucleotides match TRBD2. The J segment lost 4 bases and the V segment lost 5 bases, leaving 10 bases of the junction unmatched. The germline V gene has CDR1 SGHTA and CDR2 FQGNSA. The CDR3 length is 15 residues. Here the CDR3 reads CASSPSGVGGETQYF. CDR3 bases: TGTGCCAGCAGCCCAAGCGGGGTCGGGGGAGAGACCCAGTACTTC.

This clonotype was observed a handful of times. As DNA, the CDR3 is TGTGCCAGCAGCTTACAGGGGGCAGGAGTAAGGGGCAATGAGCAGTTCTTC. Translation gives CASSLQGAGVRGNEQFF. The rearrangement uses TRBV7-9 and TRBJ2-1; TRBD1 agrees at 8 bases. CDR1 is SEHNR and CDR2 is FQNEAQ in the germline V gene (reference sequence). The CDR3 length is 17 residues. The ends lost 2 bases at V and 6 bases at J; junction bases unmatched: 12.

This clonotype occurred many times. CDR3 in DNA: TGCAGTGCTCCCCGGTTAGGGGTCACAGATACGCAGTATTTT. It codes for CSAPRLGVTDTQYF. The V call is TRBV20-1, the J call TRBJ2-3, with a weak D call TRBD1 (5 bases). There are 14 residues in the CDR3. Deletions cut 5 bases from V and 2 bases from J, with 14 bases between. CDR1 and CDR2 from the germline V gene are DFQATT and SNEGSKA (reference sequence).

This clonotype was detected ten times or more. A read error is possible here, since a much larger clone lies one base away. The rearrangement joins TRBV5-1 to TRBJ2-1, with 9 nucleotides matching TRBD1. With 3 bases clipped from V and 8 bases from J, the junction kept 6 bases outside the gene matches. The CDR3 runs to 14 residues. Germline V gene data show CDR1 as SGHRS and CDR2 as YFSETQ. The CDR3 DNA sequence: TGCGCCAGCAGCTGGCGGGACAGGGACCATGAGCAGTTCTTC. Translated, it gives CASSWRDRDHEQFF.

The rearrangement uses TRBV14 and TRBJ2-2, with unresolved D. Germline V gene sequence: CDR1 SGHDN, CDR2 FVKESK. Trimming shortened V by 7 bases and J by 1 base, and 16 bases separated the two germline ends. This CDR3 is 16 amino acids long. In nucleotides, the CDR3 is TGTGCCAGCAACCCTCTTAGTGGTGGGAACACCGGGGAGCTGTTTTTT. It yields the protein CASNPLSGGNTGELFF. Based on the CDR3 plus reference TRBV14 and TRBJ2-2, the full variable domain is EAGVTQFPSHSVIEKGQTVTLRCDPISGHDNLYWYRRVMGKEIKFLLHFVKESKQDESGMPNNRFLAERTGGTYSTLKVQPAELEDSGVYFCASNPLSGGNTGELFFGEGSRLTVL.

The V gene is TRBV3-1, the J gene TRBJ2-1; TRBD2 matches at 10 bases. V trimming: 1 base; J trimming: 2 bases; junction bases outside the gene matches: 11. The CDR3 is 19 residues long. Germline V gene lookup returns CDR1 LGHDT and CDR2 YNNKEL (reference sequence). CDR3 bases: TGTGCCAGCAGCCAAGGAATAAGTGGAGCGGGAGGGCCCTACAATGAGCAGTTCTTC. Amino acids: CASSQGISGAGGPYNEQFF.

The chain couples TRBV12-3 or TRBV12-4 to TRBJ2-5; D remains ambiguous. V lost 1 base and J 5 bases, leaving 11 bases between the germline ends. There are 14 residues in the CDR3. CDR3 region: CASSLGVVVETQYF. CDR3 coding DNA: TGTGCCAGCAGTTTAGGAGTAGTAGTGGAGACCCAGTACTTC.

This clonotype was picked up a small number of times. In DNA, the CDR3 is TGTGCCAGCACCTGGGGGATGAACACTGAAGCTTTCTTT. Translating gives CASTWGMNTEAFF. This rearrangement joins TRBV25-1 to TRBJ1-1; a weak D match, TRBD1 (5 bases). Trimming cost V 7 bases and J 0 bases, with 9 bases left between them. From germline, CDR1 is MGHDK and CDR2 SYGVNS. The CDR3 has 13 amino acids.